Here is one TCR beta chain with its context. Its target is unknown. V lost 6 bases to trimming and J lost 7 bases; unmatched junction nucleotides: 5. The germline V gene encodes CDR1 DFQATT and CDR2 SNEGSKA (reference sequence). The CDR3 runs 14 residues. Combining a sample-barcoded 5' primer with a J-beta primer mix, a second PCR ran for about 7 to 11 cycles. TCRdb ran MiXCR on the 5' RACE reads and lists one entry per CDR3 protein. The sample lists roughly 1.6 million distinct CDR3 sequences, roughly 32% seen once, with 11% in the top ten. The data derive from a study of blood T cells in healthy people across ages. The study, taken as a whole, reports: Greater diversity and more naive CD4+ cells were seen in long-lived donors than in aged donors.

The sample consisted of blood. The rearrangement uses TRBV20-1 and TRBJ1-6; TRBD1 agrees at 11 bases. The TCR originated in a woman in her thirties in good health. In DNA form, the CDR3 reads TGCAGTGCGCTAAGGACAGGGGGCAATTCACCCCTCCACTTT. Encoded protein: CSALRTGGNSPLHF.